The subject of this entry is one T cell receptor (beta chain). Its matching antigen is unknown. The data were taken from a study of CXCR3-negative and CXCR3-positive naive CD8 T cells. Overall study findings and caveats: More hydrophobic TRB CDR3s were found in CXCR3-positive naive cells than in CXCR3-negative naive cells.

UMI-tagged TRB cDNA libraries were built via 5' RACE. For each CDR3 protein, TCRdb gives one entry from its re-call of the 5' RACE reads, without DNA. This sample's table has about 90,000 distinct CDR3 sequences. In germline, CDR1 is SQVTM, CDR2 ANQGSEA. The CDR3 is 13 residues long. Phenotypically, naive CD8+ T cells corresponded to CD45RO-CCR7+CD27+CD95-. This clonotype was obtained from a human donor in good health. Some clones in this sample may be carry-over from other donors' samples. The V and J genes are TRBV29-1 and TRBJ1-2; the D call from TCRdb, TRBD1, cannot be confirmed without DNA. Input material: naive CXCR3- CD8+ T cells from blood. The subset: CD45RO-CCR7+CD27+CD95- naive CD8+ T cells lacking CXCR3 (TNR3-). CDR3 region: CSVPRADVVGYTF.